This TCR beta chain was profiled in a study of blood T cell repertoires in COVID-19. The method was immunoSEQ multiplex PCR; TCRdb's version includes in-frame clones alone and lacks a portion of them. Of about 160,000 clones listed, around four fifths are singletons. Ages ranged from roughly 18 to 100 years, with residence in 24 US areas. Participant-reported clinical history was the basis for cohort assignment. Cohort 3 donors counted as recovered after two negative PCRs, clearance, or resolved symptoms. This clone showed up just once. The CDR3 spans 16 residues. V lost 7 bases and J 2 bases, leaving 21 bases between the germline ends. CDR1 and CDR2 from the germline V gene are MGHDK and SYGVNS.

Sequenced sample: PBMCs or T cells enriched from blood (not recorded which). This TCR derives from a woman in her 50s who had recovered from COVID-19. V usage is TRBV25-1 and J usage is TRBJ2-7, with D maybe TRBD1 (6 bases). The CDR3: CASNGAQTGSAYEQYF. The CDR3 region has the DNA TGTGCCAGCAACGGGGCCCAGACAGGATCAGCCTACGAGCAGTACTTC.